One sample yielded the 11 T cell receptor beta chains listed below, sequenced in a study of Graves' ophthalmopathy and Graves' hyperthyroidism. Amplifying from RNA transcripts, the study obtained TCR beta CDR3 regions. HTBI-primed first-round RT-PCR preceded second-round multiplex PCR. TCRdb analysed the multiplex PCR reads with MiXCR anew, one entry per CDR3 protein. The table lists 450,000 or so distinct CDR3 sequences, around 15% of them singletons. Sequencing was done on a sample of blood. Every receptor here comes from a woman in her 30s with Graves' ophthalmopathy.

This clonotype has ten or more counts. The V and J genes are TRBV6-5 and TRBJ2-5, with 7 bases that match TRBD2. V lost 6 bases to trimming and J lost 4 bases; unmatched junction nucleotides: 5. There are 13 residues in the CDR3. Germline V gene sequence: CDR1 MNHEY, CDR2 SVGAGI. This CDR3 is CASRGLPVETQYF. Here the CDR3 DNA reads TGTGCCAGCAGGGGACTACCAGTAGAGACCCAGTACTTC.

This clonotype was detected many times. The V call is TRBV29-1, the J call TRBJ1-2, with 7 bases that match TRBD1. The CDR3 sequence is 13 residues long. The trim removed 4 bases at V and 5 bases at J, leaving 7 bases unmatched. Germline CDR1 and CDR2: SQVTM and ANQGSEA. CDR3 residues: CSVVGTEVYGYTF. The CDR3 DNA follows: TGCAGCGTTGTCGGGACAGAGGTTTATGGCTACACCTTC.

The chain joins TRBV28 to TRBJ2-5, with D possibly being TRBD2 (6 bases). CDR1 MDHEN and CDR2 SYDVKM come from the germline V gene. With 10 bases removed from V and 5 bases from J, the gap between germline ends came to 26 bases. This CDR3 region has 16 residues. The CDR3 region has the DNA TGTGCCACCTCAAACGACGCCGCGGGGAGGTGGGAGACCCAGTACTTC. Amino acids: CATSNDAAGRWETQYF. Full variable domain (outside the CDR3, taken from reference TRBV28 and TRBJ2-5): DVKVTQSSRYLVKRTGEKVFLECVQDMDHENMFWYRQDPGLGLRLIYFSYDVKMKEKGDIPEGYSVSREKKERFSLILESASTNQTSMYLCATSNDAAGRWETQYFGPGTRLLVL.

This clonotype was seen repeatedly, ten times or more. The chain joins TRBV12-3 or TRBV12-4 to TRBJ2-7; D remains ambiguous. V lost 5 bases and J 3 bases, leaving 11 bases between the germline ends. This CDR3 has 13 residues. The CDR3 is CASSGRFNYEQYF. The CDR3 nucleotides read TGTGCCAGCAGTGGACGTTTCAACTACGAGCAGTACTTC.

This clonotype was picked up many times. A read error may explain this, as a much larger clone is one base away. This chain connects TRBV12-3 or TRBV12-4 to TRBJ2-5; 7 positions agree with TRBD2. This CDR3 has 14 amino acids. CDR3 sequence reads: CASSLAGRGETKYF. The CDR3 DNA reads as TGTGCCAGCAGTTTAGCAGGGAGGGGAGAGACCAAGTACTTC.

This clonotype was found many times. The CDR3 DNA reads as TGTGCCTGGACAAACAGGGTTGAGACCCAGTACTTC. It codes for CAWTNRVETQYF. The chain links TRBV30 to TRBJ2-5; a possible D gene is TRBD1 (6 bases). Looked up from germline, CDR1 is GTSNPN and CDR2 is SVGIG (reference sequence). Trimming removed 4 bases at V and 5 bases at J, with 11 bases between. CDR3 size: 12 residues.

This clonotype has only a few counts. The CDR3, as DNA: TGTGCCAGCAGCGCGGGTACAGGGAGGGGGACCTACGAGCAGTACTTC. The encoded protein is CASSAGTGRGTYEQYF. The chain is built from TRBV13 and TRBJ2-7, with D possibly being TRBD2 (7 bases). Germline V gene sequence: CDR1 PRHDT, CDR2 FYEKMQ (reference sequence). V dropped 5 bases and J dropped 2 bases, with 19 bases sitting between them. The CDR3 runs 16 residues.

This clonotype was seen many times. This chain joins TRBV28 and TRBJ1-5, with D possibly TRBD1 on 5 matching bases. The germline V gene has CDR1 MDHEN and CDR2 SYDVKM. V lost 8 bases and J 4 bases, leaving 18 bases between the germline ends. The CDR3 is made up of 15 amino acids. CDR3 amino acids: CASAAEMGGNQPQHF. The CDR3 DNA sequence: TGTGCCAGCGCCGCCGAAATGGGGGGAAATCAGCCCCAGCATTTT. The whole variable domain, filled in from reference TRBV28 and TRBJ1-5, reads DVKVTQSSRYLVKRTGEKVFLECVQDMDHENMFWYRQDPGLGLRLIYFSYDVKMKEKGDIPEGYSVSREKKERFSLILESASTNQTSMYLCASAAEMGGNQPQHFGDGTRLSIL.

This clonotype was counted many times. V usage is TRBV12-3 or TRBV12-4 and J usage is TRBJ1-5, with TRBD1 identical over 8 bases. V trimming: 7 bases; J trimming: 4 bases; junction bases outside the gene matches: 3. The CDR3 length is 13 residues. In nucleotides, the CDR3 is TGTGCCAGCACTCGGACAGGGAATCAGCCCCAGCATTTT. It codes for CASTRTGNQPQHF.

On this clonotype itself: A much more abundant neighbour one base away suggests this may be a read error. CDR3: CASSSDGGYTGELCF. CDR3 nucleotide sequence: TGTGCCAGCAGTTCGGACGGGGGTTACACCGGGGAGCTGTGTTTT. The chain employs TRBV28 and TRBJ2-2, with D tentatively TRBD2 (6 bases). The V gene's germline CDR1 is MDHEN and CDR2 SYDVKM. The CDR3 covers 15 residues.

Ten or more counts support this clonotype. The V call is TRBV10-3, the J call TRBJ2-7, with TRBD2 identical over 8 bases. The CDR3 consists of 12 residues. V lost 9 bases, J lost 3 bases, and 4 bases stayed unmatched. Germline lookup yields CDR1 ENHRY and CDR2 SYGVKD. The CDR3 bases are TGTGCCATAGGGCTAGCGGGCTACGAGCAGTACTTC. Amino acids: CAIGLAGYEQYF.